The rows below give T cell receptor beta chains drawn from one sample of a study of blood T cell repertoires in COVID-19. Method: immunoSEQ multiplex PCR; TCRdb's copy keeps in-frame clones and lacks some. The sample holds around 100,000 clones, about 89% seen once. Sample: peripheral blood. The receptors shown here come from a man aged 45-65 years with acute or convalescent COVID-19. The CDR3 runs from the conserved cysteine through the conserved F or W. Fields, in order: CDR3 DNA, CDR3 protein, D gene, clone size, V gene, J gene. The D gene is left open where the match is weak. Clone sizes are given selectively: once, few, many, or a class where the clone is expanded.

CDR3nt: TGTGCCAGCTCACCGGTGACAGGGAGATCGTATGGCTACACCTTC
CDR3aa: CASSPVTGRSYGYTF
d_gene: TRBD1
abundance: .
v_gene: TRBV18
j_gene: TRBJ1-2

CDR3nt: TGCGCCAGCAGCCAGTACCAAAGGGGAAGAGAGACCCAGTACTTC
CDR3aa: CASSQYQRGRETQYF
d_gene: .
abundance: .
v_gene: TRBV4-1
j_gene: TRBJ2-5

CDR3nt: TGTGCCAGCAGCTTACTCCCGTACCAAGAGACCCAGTACTTC
CDR3aa: CASSLLPYQETQYF
d_gene: .
abundance: .
v_gene: TRBV7-2
j_gene: TRBJ2-5

CDR3nt: TGTGCCAGCAGCCCTATCACTGAAGCTTTCTTT
CDR3aa: CASSPITEAFF
d_gene: .
abundance: few
v_gene: TRBV9
j_gene: TRBJ1-1

CDR3nt: TGTGCCAGCAGTTTCATCGGGAACATTCAGTACTTC
CDR3aa: CASSFIGNIQYF
d_gene: .
abundance: .
v_gene: TRBV12-3/TRBV12-4
j_gene: TRBJ2-4

CDR3nt: TGTGCCAGCAGCTTAGTTGGCGCGGGGGGGTCCTCCTACGAGCAGTACTTC
CDR3aa: CASSLVGAGGSSYEQYF
d_gene: TRBD2
abundance: .
v_gene: TRBV11-2
j_gene: TRBJ2-7

CDR3nt: TGTGCCAGCAGTGACTGGCTTAACGGGGAGCTGTTTTTT
CDR3aa: CASSDWLNGELFF
d_gene: .
abundance: .
v_gene: TRBV6-4
j_gene: TRBJ2-2

CDR3nt: TGTGCCAGCAGCCCCCGGTCGGGGAATCAGCCCCAGCATTTT
CDR3aa: CASSPRSGNQPQHF
d_gene: .
abundance: .
v_gene: TRBV3-1/TRBV3-2
j_gene: TRBJ1-5

CDR3nt: TGTGCCAGTAGTATTGGACAGGCCTACGAGCAGTACTTC
CDR3aa: CASSIGQAYEQYF
d_gene: TRBD1
abundance: .
v_gene: TRBV19
j_gene: TRBJ2-7

CDR3nt: TGTGCCAGCAGGGGACAGGGAAGGTGGGATGACCAGTACTTC
CDR3aa: CASRGQGRWDDQYF
d_gene: TRBD1
abundance: .
v_gene: TRBV27
j_gene: TRBJ2-5

CDR3nt: TGTGCCAGCAGCGTATCCAACGTGGGGCTCACCTTC
CDR3aa: CASSVSNVGLTF
d_gene: .
abundance: .
v_gene: TRBV9
j_gene: TRBJ1-2

CDR3nt: TGCAGTGCTAGTGGCGGCACCTCCTACAATGAGCAGTTCTTC
CDR3aa: CSASGGTSYNEQFF
d_gene: .
abundance: .
v_gene: TRBV20-1
j_gene: TRBJ2-1

CDR3nt: TGTGCCAGCTCACCAAGGGCAGGGGGATTGAACACTGAAGCTTTCTTT
CDR3aa: CASSPRAGGLNTEAFF
d_gene: TRBD1
abundance: .
v_gene: TRBV18
j_gene: TRBJ1-1

CDR3nt: TGCGCCAGCAGCCAAGAGGGCAGGGACTCCTACGAGCAGTACTTC
CDR3aa: CASSQEGRDSYEQYF
d_gene: .
abundance: .
v_gene: TRBV4-3
j_gene: TRBJ2-7

CDR3nt: TGTGCCAGCAGCTTCCCAGCTAACTATGGCTACACCTTC
CDR3aa: CASSFPANYGYTF
d_gene: .
abundance: .
v_gene: TRBV11-3
j_gene: TRBJ1-2

CDR3nt: TGTGCCAGCTCAACCCCAGGGCTGGATACGCAGTATTTT
CDR3aa: CASSTPGLDTQYF
d_gene: .
abundance: .
v_gene: TRBV18
j_gene: TRBJ2-3

CDR3nt: TGCGCCAGCAGCCAAGAGGCCGGGGTGAACACTGAAGCTTTCTTT
CDR3aa: CASSQEAGVNTEAFF
d_gene: .
abundance: .
v_gene: TRBV4-1
j_gene: TRBJ1-1

CDR3nt: TGTGCCAGCAGTGCCACTCAACAGAGGGGACTCGGCTATGGCTACACCTTC
CDR3aa: CASSATQQRGLGYGYTF
d_gene: .
abundance: .
v_gene: TRBV27
j_gene: TRBJ1-2

CDR3nt: TGTGCCAGCAGCCAGACAGGGAACACTGAAGCTTTCTTT
CDR3aa: CASSQTGNTEAFF
d_gene: .
abundance: .
v_gene: TRBV7-2
j_gene: TRBJ1-1

CDR3nt: TGTGCCAGCAGCTCAGGGACAGGGTTCGGAGGCACAGATACGCAGTATTTT
CDR3aa: CASSSGTGFGGTDTQYF
d_gene: TRBD1
abundance: .
v_gene: TRBV5-8
j_gene: TRBJ2-3

CDR3nt: TGTGCCAGCAGTTTATGGCAGGCTGGAAACACCATATATTTT
CDR3aa: CASSLWQAGNTIYF
d_gene: .
abundance: .
v_gene: TRBV28
j_gene: TRBJ1-3

CDR3nt: TGTGCCAGTAGTTACTCTGACAGGTACATGAACACTGAAGCTTTCTTT
CDR3aa: CASSYSDRYMNTEAFF
d_gene: .
abundance: .
v_gene: TRBV6-5
j_gene: TRBJ1-1

CDR3nt: TGTGCCAGCAGCTTAATCCCCGGGACACCCAACCAGTTC
CDR3aa: CASSLIPGTPNQF
d_gene: .
abundance: once
v_gene: TRBV7-3
j_gene: TRBJ2-7

CDR3nt: TGTGCCGTATTAGCCGACAGGAGATCACCCCTCCACTTT
CDR3aa: CAVLADRRSPLHF
d_gene: .
abundance: .
v_gene: TRBV6-5
j_gene: TRBJ1-6

CDR3nt: TGTGCCAGCACCATAGGGGGGGTTTCCTACGAGCAGTACTTC
CDR3aa: CASTIGGVSYEQYF
d_gene: .
abundance: .
v_gene: TRBV11-3
j_gene: TRBJ2-7

CDR3nt: TGTGCCAGCAGTCCGACTAGCGGGGGAGACGATACGCAGTATTTT
CDR3aa: CASSPTSGGDDTQYF
d_gene: TRBD2
abundance: .
v_gene: TRBV5-4
j_gene: TRBJ2-3

CDR3nt: TGTGCCAGCAGCTCCGTCGGAACAGGGGGCTACGAGCAGTACTTC
CDR3aa: CASSSVGTGGYEQYF
d_gene: TRBD1
abundance: .
v_gene: TRBV7-8
j_gene: TRBJ2-7

CDR3nt: TGCGCCAGCAGTCACCTCACGACAGCCAGGAAAGAGACCCAGTACTTC
CDR3aa: CASSHLTTARKETQYF
d_gene: .
abundance: .
v_gene: TRBV23-1
j_gene: TRBJ2-5

CDR3nt: TGCGCCAGCAGCTTAGACAGGGGAGAAGGCACCTTC
CDR3aa: CASSLDRGEGTF
d_gene: TRBD1
abundance: .
v_gene: TRBV5-1
j_gene: TRBJ1-2

CDR3nt: TGTGCCAGCATGAGACAGGGTTACGAGCAGTACTTC
CDR3aa: CASMRQGYEQYF
d_gene: TRBD1
abundance: .
v_gene: TRBV12-3/TRBV12-4
j_gene: TRBJ2-7

CDR3nt: TGTGCCAGAAGCTTGTTCACAGGGCGGATGAACACTGAAGCTTTCTTT
CDR3aa: CARSLFTGRMNTEAFF
d_gene: .
abundance: once
v_gene: TRBV5-3
j_gene: TRBJ1-1

CDR3nt: TGTGCCAGTAGTATTCGAGGGCGGGATGAAAAACTGTTTTTT
CDR3aa: CASSIRGRDEKLFF
d_gene: .
abundance: .
v_gene: TRBV19
j_gene: TRBJ1-4

CDR3nt: TGTGCCACCAGGGGGCAAACGGGTAATTCACCCCTCCACTTT
CDR3aa: CATRGQTGNSPLHF
d_gene: TRBD1
abundance: .
v_gene: TRBV28
j_gene: TRBJ1-6

CDR3nt: TGTGCCGCCTCTCTCGGGGATACGCAGTATTTT
CDR3aa: CAASLGDTQYF
d_gene: .
abundance: .
v_gene: TRBV15
j_gene: TRBJ2-3

CDR3nt: TGTGCCACCAGCAGAGATTTGGACTTACCCCTCTACGAGCAGTACTTC
CDR3aa: CATSRDLDLPLYEQYF
d_gene: .
abundance: .
v_gene: TRBV15
j_gene: TRBJ2-7

CDR3nt: TGTGCCACCAGCAGAGTGGAGGAAGGACCAGATACGCAGTATTTT
CDR3aa: CATSRVEEGPDTQYF
d_gene: .
abundance: .
v_gene: TRBV15
j_gene: TRBJ2-3

CDR3nt: TGTGCCAGCAGCCCGGGGGTCTATAATTCACCCCTCCACTTT
CDR3aa: CASSPGVYNSPLHF
d_gene: .
abundance: .
v_gene: TRBV6-5
j_gene: TRBJ1-6

CDR3nt: TGTGCCAGCAGCAAAAGTGCTTCGGGCACCGGGGAGCTGTTTTTT
CDR3aa: CASSKSASGTGELFF
d_gene: .
abundance: .
v_gene: TRBV7-6
j_gene: TRBJ2-2

CDR3nt: TGTGCCAGCAGCTTGGCCGGGCGGGGGGCCCAAGAGACCCAGTACTTC
CDR3aa: CASSLAGRGAQETQYF
d_gene: TRBD2
abundance: .
v_gene: TRBV5-4
j_gene: TRBJ2-5

CDR3nt: TGTGCCAGCAGTTCCGGACAGATTGAAGCTTTCTTT
CDR3aa: CASSSGQIEAFF
d_gene: .
abundance: .
v_gene: TRBV28
j_gene: TRBJ1-1

CDR3nt: TGTGCCAGCAGCTCAATGACTAGCAACTACAATGAGCAGTTCTTC
CDR3aa: CASSSMTSNYNEQFF
d_gene: TRBD2
abundance: once
v_gene: TRBV7-9
j_gene: TRBJ2-1

CDR3nt: TGTGCCAGCAGGAATCAGGGGGTGAATTCACCCCTCCACTTT
CDR3aa: CASRNQGVNSPLHF
d_gene: TRBD1
abundance: .
v_gene: TRBV6-5
j_gene: TRBJ1-6

CDR3nt: TGCAGTGCTAGTAAGGCTAGCGGGGGATTCGATACGCAGTATTTT
CDR3aa: CSASKASGGFDTQYF
d_gene: TRBD2
abundance: .
v_gene: TRBV20-1
j_gene: TRBJ2-3

CDR3nt: TGCGCCAGCAGCTCAGGACAGGGGCCTTCTGGAAACACCATATATTTT
CDR3aa: CASSSGQGPSGNTIYF
d_gene: TRBD1
abundance: .
v_gene: TRBV5-1
j_gene: TRBJ1-3

CDR3nt: TGTGCCAGCAGCCCGGACAGGGCTAACTATGGCTACACCTTC
CDR3aa: CASSPDRANYGYTF
d_gene: TRBD1
abundance: once
v_gene: TRBV5-4
j_gene: TRBJ1-2